The present T cell receptor (beta chain) was sequenced within a study of blood T cell repertoires in COVID-19. Whole-study context: The analysed material was cDNA or gDNA that came from T cells, B-cell-depleted T cells, or PBMCs.

Looked up from germline, CDR1 is LGHNT and CDR2 is FRNRAP. V dropped 4 bases and J dropped 3 bases, with 21 bases sitting between them. The CDR3 consists of 17 residues. In the original workflow: Reference gene primer amplification gave nucleated cell count estimates. Profiling relied on immunoSEQ multiplex PCR, and the TCRdb table lists in-frame clones only, not all of them. The D gene and trimming were derived from the DNA, and the V and J assignments and clone size from that table. The sample has about 150,000 clones, 85% to 90% seen once. The rearrangement links TRBV12-5 to TRBJ2-5, with no clear D. The sequence derives from a man aged 60 to 75 with active or convalescent COVID-19. The sequencing input was peripheral blood. The CDR3 protein is CASGSPFLAGGKETQYF. DNA for the CDR3: TGTGCTAGTGGTTCGCCATTCTTAGCTGGCGGTAAAGAGACCCAGTACTTC.